The 20 T cell receptor beta chains reported below all come from one sample, sequenced in a study of blood T cell repertoires in COVID-19 (TCRdb year 2020). Library construction relied on the immunoSEQ multiplex PCR assay. TCRdb re-hosts the immuneACCESS table, in-frame sequences only. Its copies lack some clones; in the studies checked, an unresolved V gene accounts for under half of them, and the cause for the rest is not known. The sample table contains 60,000 or so clones; only one count was recorded for roughly four fifths of them. 15% of the sample is in the top ten clones. The sequenced sample consisted of peripheral blood. The receptors were sampled from an elderly man with acute or convalescent COVID-19.

This clone has only a few counts. The chain recombines TRBV15 with TRBJ2-5; 9 bases map to TRBD1. With V trimmed by 8 bases and J by 3 bases, 10 bases remained unmatched. CDR1 and CDR2 (germline): LNHNV, YYDKDF (reference sequence). The CDR3 sequence is 15 residues long. The CDR3 loop reads CATRTGASSEETQYF. As DNA, the CDR3 is TGTGCCACCCGGACAGGGGCAAGTAGCGAAGAGACCCAGTACTTC.

The chain combines TRBV6-6 with TRBJ2-5; tentative D call: TRBD2 (5 bases). V was cut by 6 bases and J by 7 bases, with 12 bases left in between. Germline V CDR1 and CDR2: MNHNY, SVGAGI (reference sequence). The length of the CDR3 is 12 residues. The CDR3 nucleotides read TGTGCCAGCAGCTCTGGCCGGGGGACCCAGTACTTC. As protein: CASSSGRGTQYF.

This chain links TRBV5-6 with TRBJ1-3; TRBD1 matches 10 bases. The junction had 6 bases not matched to a gene; V was cut back by 0 bases and J by 9 bases. In germline, CDR1 is SGHDT, CDR2 YYEEEE. This CDR3 contains 15 residues. CDR3 sequence (DNA): TGTGCCAGCAGCTTGGGGGACAGGGGTCTTAGCACCATATATTTT. It translates to CASSLGDRGLSTIYF.

The rearrangement uses TRBV2 and TRBJ2-3; D remains unclear. V lost 3 bases, J lost 0 bases, and 10 bases lay in between. Per the germline V gene, CDR1 is SNHLY and CDR2 is FYNNEI. This CDR3 comprises 15 residues. The CDR3 sequence is CASSDGGDSTDTQYF. The CDR3 region has the DNA TGTGCCAGCAGTGACGGCGGAGATAGCACAGATACGCAGTATTTT.

V is TRBV7-3 and J is TRBJ2-3, with D perhaps matching TRBD2 (7 bases). The CDR3 contains 15 residues. V gave up 5 bases and J gave up 0 bases, with 12 bases separating them. Germline V gives CDR1 SGHTA, CDR2 FQGTGA. CDR3 DNA: TGTGCCAGCAGCGGACTAGGGGGAAGCACAGATACGCAGTATTTT. Translating gives CASSGLGGSTDTQYF.

The CDR3 coding sequence is TGTGCCAGCAGACCCACAGGGAATCAGCCCCAGCATTTT. It encodes CASRPTGNQPQHF. The chain employs TRBV12-3 or TRBV12-4 and TRBJ1-5, with D perhaps matching TRBD1 (6 bases). With 6 bases removed from V and 4 bases from J, the gap between germline ends came to 10 bases. The CDR3 loop spans 13 amino acids.

This clone came up once. This rearrangement joins TRBV4-1 to TRBJ2-7; 7 nucleotides match TRBD1. This CDR3 is 17 amino acids long. With V trimmed by 0 bases and J by 6 bases, 14 bases remained unmatched. The V gene's germline CDR1 is MGHRA and CDR2 YSYEKL. The CDR3 region is CASSQDIRTGTASEQYF. The CDR3 bases are TGCGCCAGCAGCCAAGATATCCGCACCGGGACAGCCTCCGAGCAGTACTTC.

The chain recombines TRBV19 with TRBJ2-3; D call uncertain. Germline values: CDR1 LNHDA, CDR2 SQIVND (reference sequence). V was cut by 6 bases and J by 0 bases, with 7 bases left in between. This CDR3 has 13 amino acids. CDR3 in amino acids: CASRPGSTDTQYF. The CDR3 DNA sequence: TGTGCCAGTAGACCAGGAAGCACAGATACGCAGTATTTT.

This chain uses TRBV15 with TRBJ1-4; the match to TRBD1 covers 10 bases. Unmatched junction bases numbered 8, after V lost 4 bases and J lost 9 bases. Germline-derived CDR1 and CDR2 are LNHNV and YYDKDF (reference sequence). The CDR3 contains 15 residues. This CDR3 reads CATSNFDRGLKKLFF. The DNA for the CDR3 is TGTGCCACCAGCAATTTCGACAGGGGGCTTAAAAAACTGTTTTTT. Variable domain in full (rest from reference TRBV15 and TRBJ1-4): DAMVIQNPRYQVTQFGKPVTLSCSQTLNHNVMYWYQQKSSQAPKLLFHYYDKDFNNEADTPDNFQSRRPNTSFCFLDIRSPGLGDTAMYLCATSNFDRGLKKLFFGSGTQLSVL.

This chain links TRBV2 with TRBJ2-7, with D possibly being TRBD2 (5 bases). Trimming removed 8 bases from V and 3 bases from J, with 20 bases in between. Germline V gene data show CDR1 as SNHLY and CDR2 as FYNNEI. The length of the CDR3 is 15 residues. CDR3 in amino acids: CASGRGYSRVYEQYF. In DNA form, the CDR3 reads TGTGCCAGCGGTCGAGGGTACAGCCGAGTCTACGAGCAGTACTTC. The variable domain in full, with the rest retrieved from reference TRBV2 and TRBJ2-7, is EPEVTQTPSHQVTQMGQEVILRCVPISNHLYFYWYRQILGQKVEFLVSFYNNEISEKSEIFDDQFSVERPDGSNFTLKIRSTKLEDSAMYFCASGRGYSRVYEQYFGPGTRLTVT.

This clone was seen just once. The gene calls are TRBV14 and TRBJ2-7; 8 nucleotides align to TRBD1. Per the germline V gene, CDR1 is SGHDN and CDR2 is FVKESK. This CDR3 spans 14 amino acids. V gave up 2 bases and J gave up 4 bases; unmatched junction bases: 4. DNA of the CDR3: TGTGCCAGCAGCCAAAGGACAGGGAGATACGAGCAGTACTTC. Translated, it gives CASSQRTGRYEQYF.

The V call is TRBV19, the J call TRBJ2-3; 9 bases map to TRBD1. The CDR3 has 16 residues. Trimming took 7 bases from V and 2 from J; bases not matched to a gene: 10. Germline CDR1 LNHDA, CDR2 SQIVND (reference sequence). The CDR3 loop reads CASKDRGRGSTDTQYF. CDR3 in DNA: TGTGCCAGTAAGGACAGGGGCCGAGGATCCACAGATACGCAGTATTTT.

The chain uses TRBV5-4 and TRBJ2-3; 9 bases agree with TRBD1. Germline CDR1 and CDR2: SGHNT and YYREEE (reference sequence). Trimming at V came to 3 bases and at J to 4 bases, leaving 3 bases not matched to a gene. The CDR3 is 14 residues long. The CDR3: CASSWDRAADTQYF. DNA of the CDR3: TGTGCCAGCAGCTGGGACAGGGCCGCAGATACGCAGTATTTT.

The chain joins TRBV7-9 to TRBJ2-2; 9 positions match TRBD1. Germline trimming cut 5 bases from V and 2 bases from J; bases unmatched to any gene: 12. The CDR3 spans 18 residues. The germline CDR1 and CDR2 sequences are SEHNR and FQNEAQ (reference sequence). The DNA for the CDR3 is TGTGCCAGCAGCCGCGCTGGCCGGACAGGGGTCAACACCGGGGAGCTGTTTTTT. This translates into CASSRAGRTGVNTGELFF.

The chain couples TRBV4-2 to TRBJ1-6, with D hard to call. This CDR3 is 16 amino acids long. Germline CDR1 reads LGHNA; CDR2 reads YNFKEQ. Trimming cost V 2 bases and J 10 bases, with 18 bases left between them. Here the CDR3 DNA reads TGTGCCAGCAGCCAACCCCGAGGCAACGAGCGCTCACCCCTCCACTTT. Amino acid sequence: CASSQPRGNERSPLHF.

The chain is built from TRBV14 and TRBJ1-3; 8 positions match TRBD1. The CDR3 is 16 amino acids. The trim removed 4 bases at V and 3 bases at J, leaving 8 bases unmatched. Germline V gene data show CDR1 as SGHDN and CDR2 as FVKESK. CDR3 in amino acids: CASSRYRGKNGNTIYF. The CDR3, as DNA: TGTGCCAGCAGCCGTTACAGGGGGAAAAATGGAAACACCATATATTTT.

The chain couples TRBV7-9 to TRBJ2-1; 9 bases align to TRBD1. V was pared by 2 bases and J by 4 bases, with 15 bases of the junction left unmatched. This CDR3 is 19 amino acids long. Germline assignment: CDR1 SEHNR and CDR2 FQNEAQ (reference sequence). The DNA of the CDR3 is TGTGCCAGCAGCTTACCTCGGTTATCCGGGACAGGGAATTACAATGAGCAGTTCTTC. This sequence encodes CASSLPRLSGTGNYNEQFF. Variable domain in full (rest from reference TRBV7-9 and TRBJ2-1): DTGVSQNPRHKITKRGQNVTFRCDPISEHNRLYWYRQTLGQGPEFLTYFQNEAQLEKSRLLSDRFSAERPKGSFSTLEIQRTEQGDSAMYLCASSLPRLSGTGNYNEQFFGPGTRLTVL.

This clone was detected only once. The genes are TRBV7-2 and TRBJ2-1; the D gene is possibly TRBD1 (6 bases). V lost 1 base and J lost 0, with 10 bases in between. This CDR3 has 16 amino acids. Germline CDR1 reads SGHTA; CDR2 reads FQGNSA. The CDR3 reads CASSLETGRSYNEQFF. In DNA, the CDR3 is TGTGCCAGCAGCTTAGAGACAGGCCGCTCCTACAATGAGCAGTTCTTC.

V gene TRBV5-1 combines with J gene TRBJ2-7; TRBD2 agrees at 7 bases. Per germline, CDR1 SGHRS and CDR2 YFSETQ. V was pared by 7 bases and J by 3 bases, with 7 bases of the junction left unmatched. The CDR3 has 13 residues. Here the CDR3 DNA reads TGCGCCAGCGGGGGGGGATTCAGCTACGAGCAGTACTTC. Protein product: CASGGGFSYEQYF.

V gene TRBV3-1 (or the pseudogene TRBV3-2) combines with J gene TRBJ1-1, with no clear D. The CDR3 consists of 12 residues. V was pared by 3 bases and J by 3 bases, with 5 bases between. The germline CDR1 and CDR2 sequences are LGHDT and YNNKEL (reference sequence). The CDR3 here is CASSHRDTEAFF. The DNA of the CDR3 is TGTGCCAGCAGCCACCGCGACACTGAAGCTTTCTTT.